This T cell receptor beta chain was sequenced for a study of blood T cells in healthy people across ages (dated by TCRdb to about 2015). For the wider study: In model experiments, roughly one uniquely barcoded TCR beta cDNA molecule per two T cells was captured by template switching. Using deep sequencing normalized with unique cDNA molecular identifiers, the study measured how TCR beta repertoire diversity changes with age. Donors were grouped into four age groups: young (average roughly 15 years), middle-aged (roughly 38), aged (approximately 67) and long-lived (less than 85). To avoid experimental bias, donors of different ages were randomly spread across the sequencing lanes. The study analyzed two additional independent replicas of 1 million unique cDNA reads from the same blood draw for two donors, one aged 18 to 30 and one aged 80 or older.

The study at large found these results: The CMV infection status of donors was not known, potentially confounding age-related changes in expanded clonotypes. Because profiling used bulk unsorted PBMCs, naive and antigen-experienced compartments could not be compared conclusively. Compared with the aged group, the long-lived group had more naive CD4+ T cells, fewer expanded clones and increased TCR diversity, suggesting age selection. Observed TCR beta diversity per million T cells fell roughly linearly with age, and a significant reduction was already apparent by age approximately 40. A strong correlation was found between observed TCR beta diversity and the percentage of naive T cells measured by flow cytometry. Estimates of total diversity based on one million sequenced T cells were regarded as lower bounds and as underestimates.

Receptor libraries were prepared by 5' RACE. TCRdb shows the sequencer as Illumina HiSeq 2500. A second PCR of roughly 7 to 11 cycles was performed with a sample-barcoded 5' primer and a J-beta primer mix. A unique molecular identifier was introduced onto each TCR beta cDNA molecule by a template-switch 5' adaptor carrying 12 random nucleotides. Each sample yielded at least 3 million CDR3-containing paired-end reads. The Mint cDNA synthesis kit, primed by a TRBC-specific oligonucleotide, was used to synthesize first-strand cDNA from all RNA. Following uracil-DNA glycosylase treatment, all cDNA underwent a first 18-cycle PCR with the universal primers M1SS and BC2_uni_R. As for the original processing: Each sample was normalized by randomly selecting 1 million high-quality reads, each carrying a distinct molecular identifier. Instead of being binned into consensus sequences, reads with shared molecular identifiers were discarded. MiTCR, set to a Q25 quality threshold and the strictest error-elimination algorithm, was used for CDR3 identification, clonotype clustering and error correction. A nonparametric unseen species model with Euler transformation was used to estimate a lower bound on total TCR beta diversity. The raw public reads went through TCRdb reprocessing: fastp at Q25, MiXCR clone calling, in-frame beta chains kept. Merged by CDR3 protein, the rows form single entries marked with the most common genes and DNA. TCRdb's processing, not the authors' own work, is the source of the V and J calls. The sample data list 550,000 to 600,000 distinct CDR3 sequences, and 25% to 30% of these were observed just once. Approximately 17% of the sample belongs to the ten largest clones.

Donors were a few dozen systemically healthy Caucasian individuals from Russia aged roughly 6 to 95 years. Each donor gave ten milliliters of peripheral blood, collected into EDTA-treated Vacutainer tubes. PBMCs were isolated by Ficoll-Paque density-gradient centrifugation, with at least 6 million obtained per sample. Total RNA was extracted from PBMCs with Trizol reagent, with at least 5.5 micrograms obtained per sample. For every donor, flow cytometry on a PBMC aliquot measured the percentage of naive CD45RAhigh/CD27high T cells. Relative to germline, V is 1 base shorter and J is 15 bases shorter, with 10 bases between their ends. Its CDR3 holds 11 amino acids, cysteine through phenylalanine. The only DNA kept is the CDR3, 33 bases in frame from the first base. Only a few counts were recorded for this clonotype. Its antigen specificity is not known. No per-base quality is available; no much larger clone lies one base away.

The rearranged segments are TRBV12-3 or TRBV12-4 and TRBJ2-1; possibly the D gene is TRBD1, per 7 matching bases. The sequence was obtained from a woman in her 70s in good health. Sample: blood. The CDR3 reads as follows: CASSLGQGGFF. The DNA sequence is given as TGTGCCAGCAGTTTAGGGCAGGGGGGGTTCTTC.